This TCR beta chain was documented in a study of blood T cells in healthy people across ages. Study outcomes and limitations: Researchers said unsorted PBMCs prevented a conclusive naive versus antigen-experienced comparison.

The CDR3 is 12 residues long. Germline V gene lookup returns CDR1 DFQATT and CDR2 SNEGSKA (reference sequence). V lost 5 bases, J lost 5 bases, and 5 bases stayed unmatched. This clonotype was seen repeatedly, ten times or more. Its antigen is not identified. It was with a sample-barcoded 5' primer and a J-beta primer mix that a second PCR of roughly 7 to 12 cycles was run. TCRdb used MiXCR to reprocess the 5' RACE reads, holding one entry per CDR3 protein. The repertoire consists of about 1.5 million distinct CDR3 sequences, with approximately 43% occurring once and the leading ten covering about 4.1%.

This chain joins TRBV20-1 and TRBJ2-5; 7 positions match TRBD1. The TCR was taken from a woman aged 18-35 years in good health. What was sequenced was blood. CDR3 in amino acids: CSARQGTETQYF. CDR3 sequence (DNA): TGCAGTGCTCGACAGGGTACGGAGACCCAGTACTTC.